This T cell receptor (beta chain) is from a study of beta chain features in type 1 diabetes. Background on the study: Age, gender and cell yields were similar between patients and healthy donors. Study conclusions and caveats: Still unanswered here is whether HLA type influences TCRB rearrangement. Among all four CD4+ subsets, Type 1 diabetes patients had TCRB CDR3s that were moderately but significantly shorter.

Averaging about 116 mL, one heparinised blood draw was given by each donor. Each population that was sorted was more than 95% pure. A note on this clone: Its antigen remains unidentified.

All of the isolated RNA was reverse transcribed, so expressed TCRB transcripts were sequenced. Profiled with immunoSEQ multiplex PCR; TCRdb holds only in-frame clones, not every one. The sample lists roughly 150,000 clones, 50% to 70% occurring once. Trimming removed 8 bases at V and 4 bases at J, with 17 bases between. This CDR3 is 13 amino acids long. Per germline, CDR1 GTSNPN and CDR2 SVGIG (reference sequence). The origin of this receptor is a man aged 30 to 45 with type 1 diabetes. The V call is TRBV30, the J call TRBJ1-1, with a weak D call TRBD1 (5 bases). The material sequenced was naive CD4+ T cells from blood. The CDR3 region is CAGDGQASTEAFF. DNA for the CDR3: TGTGCCGGGGACGGGCAGGCTAGCACTGAAGCTTTCTTT.